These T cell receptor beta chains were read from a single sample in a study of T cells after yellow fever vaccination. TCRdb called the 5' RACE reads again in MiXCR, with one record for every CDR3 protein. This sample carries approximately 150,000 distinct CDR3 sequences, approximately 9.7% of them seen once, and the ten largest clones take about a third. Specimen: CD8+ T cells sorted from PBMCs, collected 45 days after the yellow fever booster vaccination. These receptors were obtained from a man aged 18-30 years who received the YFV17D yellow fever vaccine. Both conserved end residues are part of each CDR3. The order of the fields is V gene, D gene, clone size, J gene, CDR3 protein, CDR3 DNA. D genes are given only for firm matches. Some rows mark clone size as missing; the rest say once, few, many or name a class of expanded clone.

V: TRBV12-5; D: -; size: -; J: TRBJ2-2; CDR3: CASALGRDRVIGELFF; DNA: TGTGCTAGTGCCCTCGGGAGGGACAGGGTGATCGGGGAGCTGTTTTTT
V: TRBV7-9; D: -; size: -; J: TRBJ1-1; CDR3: CASSSPPATEAFF; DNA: TGTGCCAGCAGCTCCCCGCCGGCCACTGAAGCTTTCTTT
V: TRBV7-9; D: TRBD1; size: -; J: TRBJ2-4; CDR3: CASSLRSIGTGGNIQYF; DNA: TGTGCCAGCAGCTTACGGTCGATAGGGACAGGGGGAAACATTCAGTACTTC
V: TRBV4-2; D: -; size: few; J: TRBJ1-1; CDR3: CASSQDWGNTEAFF; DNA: TGTGCCAGCAGCCAAGATTGGGGTAACACTGAAGCTTTCTTT
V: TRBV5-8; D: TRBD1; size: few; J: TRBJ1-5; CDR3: CASSVPGQGLNQPQHF; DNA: TGTGCCAGCAGCGTTCCGGGACAGGGGTTGAATCAGCCCCAGCATTTT
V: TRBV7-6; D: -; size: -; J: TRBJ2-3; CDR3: CASSQRDSTDTQYF; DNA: TGTGCCAGCAGCCAGAGGGACAGCACAGATACGCAGTATTTT
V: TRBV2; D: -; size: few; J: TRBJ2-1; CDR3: CASSEPLARYEQFF; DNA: TGTGCCAGCAGTGAACCTTTGGCGCGGTATGAGCAGTTCTTC
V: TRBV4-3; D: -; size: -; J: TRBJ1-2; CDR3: CASSPGENYGYTF; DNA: TGCGCCAGCAGCCCGGGGGAGAACTATGGCTACACCTTC
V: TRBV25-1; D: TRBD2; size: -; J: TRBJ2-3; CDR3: CASGSGGLNTDTQYF; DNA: TGTGCCAGCGGTAGCGGGGGCCTCAACACAGATACGCAGTATTTT
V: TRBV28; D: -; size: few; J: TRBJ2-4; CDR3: CASSFRWGSWDIQYF; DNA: TGTGCCAGCAGTTTTAGGTGGGGCTCTTGGGACATTCAGTACTTC
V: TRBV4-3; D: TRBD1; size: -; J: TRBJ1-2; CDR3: CASSARQGPYGYTF; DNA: TGCGCCAGCAGCGCCCGACAGGGCCCCTATGGCTACACCTTC
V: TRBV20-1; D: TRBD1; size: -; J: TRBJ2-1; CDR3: CSATPGTAIYNEQFF; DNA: TGCAGTGCAACCCCCGGGACAGCCATTTACAATGAGCAGTTCTTC
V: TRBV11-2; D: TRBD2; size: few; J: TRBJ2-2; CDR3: CASSLGLAGEIGELFF; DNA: TGTGCCAGCAGCCTGGGGCTAGCGGGGGAGATCGGGGAGCTGTTTTTT
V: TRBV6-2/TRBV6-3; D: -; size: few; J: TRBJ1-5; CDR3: CASSYFGGNQPQHF; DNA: TGTGCCAGCAGTTACTTCGGGGGAAATCAGCCCCAGCATTTT
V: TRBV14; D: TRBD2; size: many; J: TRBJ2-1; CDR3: CASSQEAGGRLYNYNEQFF; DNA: TGTGCCAGCAGCCAAGAAGCGGGGGGCCGCTTATATAATTACAATGAGCAGTTCTTC
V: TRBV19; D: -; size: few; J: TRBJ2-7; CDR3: CASSYRDISSYEQYF; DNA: TGTGCCAGTAGTTACAGAGACATTTCTTCCTACGAGCAGTACTTC
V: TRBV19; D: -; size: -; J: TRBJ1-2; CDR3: CASTRVRAGEKVANYGYTF; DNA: TGTGCCAGTACGCGGGTCCGGGCAGGGGAAAAGGTAGCTAACTATGGCTACACCTTC
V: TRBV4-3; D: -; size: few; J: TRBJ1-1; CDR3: CAGLRTGASTEAFF; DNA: TGCGCCGGACTAAGAACGGGGGCGAGCACTGAAGCTTTCTTT
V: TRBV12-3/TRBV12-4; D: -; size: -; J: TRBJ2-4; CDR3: CASSPTGAIQYF; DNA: TGTGCCAGCAGCCCGACCGGGGCGATTCAGTACTTC
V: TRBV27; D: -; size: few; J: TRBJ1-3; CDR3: CASSLSWGKFPGNTIYF; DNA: TGTGCCAGCAGTTTATCGTGGGGGAAGTTTCCTGGAAACACCATATATTTT
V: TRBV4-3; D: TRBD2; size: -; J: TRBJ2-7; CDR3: CASSQDRAGLYEQYF; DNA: TGCGCCAGCAGCCAAGATCGAGCGGGGTTGTACGAGCAGTACTTC
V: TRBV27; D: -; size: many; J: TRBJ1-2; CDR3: CASSQAGGANYGYTF; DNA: TGTGCCAGCAGTCAAGCCGGGGGGGCTAACTATGGCTACACCTTC
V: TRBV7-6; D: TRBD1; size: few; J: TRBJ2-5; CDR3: CASSALMGQQGETQYF; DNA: TGTGCCAGCAGCGCCCTGATGGGACAGCAAGGGGAGACCCAGTACTTC
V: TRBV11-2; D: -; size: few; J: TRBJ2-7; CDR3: CASSEGRAQYF; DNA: TGTGCCAGCAGCGAAGGACGTGCGCAGTACTTC
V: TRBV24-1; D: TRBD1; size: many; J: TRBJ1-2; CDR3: CATSDGGTGGTNYGYTF; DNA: TGTGCCACCAGTGATGGCGGGACAGGGGGTACTAACTATGGCTACACCTTC
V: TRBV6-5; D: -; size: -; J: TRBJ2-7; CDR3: CASQVQGGEQYF; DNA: TGTGCCAGCCAAGTTCAGGGTGGCGAGCAGTACTTC
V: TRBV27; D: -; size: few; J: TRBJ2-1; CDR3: CASSLNYNNEQFF; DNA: TGTGCCAGCAGTCTCAACTACAACAATGAGCAGTTCTTC
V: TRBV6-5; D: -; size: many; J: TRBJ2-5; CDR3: CASSYSDPGAQETQYF; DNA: TGTGCCAGCAGTTACTCGGACCCGGGGGCCCAAGAGACCCAGTACTTC
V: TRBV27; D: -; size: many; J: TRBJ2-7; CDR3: CASSFNGYEQYF; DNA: TGTGCCAGCAGTTTCAACGGTTACGAGCAGTACTTC
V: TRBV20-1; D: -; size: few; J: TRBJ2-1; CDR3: CSASSTYGGRTQSYNEQFF; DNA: TGCAGTGCTAGTAGCACCTACGGCGGGCGAACACAATCCTACAATGAGCAGTTCTTC
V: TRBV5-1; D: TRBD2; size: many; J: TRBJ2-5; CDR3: CASSSLAGTYQETQYF; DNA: TGCGCCAGCAGCTCATTAGCGGGGACTTACCAAGAGACCCAGTACTTC
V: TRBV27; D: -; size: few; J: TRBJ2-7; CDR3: CAGYLQSPYEQYF; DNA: TGTGCCGGGTACCTGCAAAGCCCCTACGAGCAGTACTTC